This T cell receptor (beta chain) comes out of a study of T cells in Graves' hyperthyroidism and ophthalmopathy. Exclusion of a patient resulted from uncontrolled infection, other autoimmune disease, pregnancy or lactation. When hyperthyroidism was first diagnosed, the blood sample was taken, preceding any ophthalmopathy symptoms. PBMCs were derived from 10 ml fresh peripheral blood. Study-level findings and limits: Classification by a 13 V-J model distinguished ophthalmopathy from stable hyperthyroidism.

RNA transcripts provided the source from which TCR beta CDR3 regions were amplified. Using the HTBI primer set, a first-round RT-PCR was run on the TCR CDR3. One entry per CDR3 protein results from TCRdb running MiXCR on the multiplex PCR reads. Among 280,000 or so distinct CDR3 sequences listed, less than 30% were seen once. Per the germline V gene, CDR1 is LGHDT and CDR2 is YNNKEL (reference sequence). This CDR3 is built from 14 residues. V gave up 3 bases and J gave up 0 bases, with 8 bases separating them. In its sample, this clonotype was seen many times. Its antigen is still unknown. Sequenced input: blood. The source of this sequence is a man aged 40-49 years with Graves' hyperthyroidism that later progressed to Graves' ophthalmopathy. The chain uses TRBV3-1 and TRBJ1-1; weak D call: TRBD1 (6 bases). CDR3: CASSQDSMNTEAFF. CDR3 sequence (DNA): TGTGCCAGCAGCCAGGACAGCATGAACACTGAAGCTTTCTTT.